This T cell receptor (beta chain) emerged from a study of human T cells and chemical hapten exposure. Across the study: The study lasted roughly 26 weeks, and patients were dosed weekly with diphenylcyclopropenone on the scalp throughout. Chiefly female patients presented with alopecia areata, totalis or universalis. Whole-study results and caveats: No change in TCRs above 1 in 1000 frequency was produced by DPC sensitization.

This sample's time point: pre-sensitization, week 0. The treatment is: therapeutic diphenylcyclopropenone sensitization with weekly scalp DPC. Alopecia patients deemed DPC-suitable, aged 18 to 70, excluding pregnancy. TCRdb recomputed calls from the RACE reads with MiXCR, one row per CDR3 protein. The sample holds some 400,000 distinct CDR3 sequences, 5.1% seen once. This CDR3 has 13 amino acids. The germline V gene encodes CDR1 MNHEY and CDR2 SMNVEV (reference sequence). The V end was cut by 8 bases, the J end by 2 bases, with 12 bases between. In this sample, this clonotype turned up many times. Its antigen is still unknown.

The clonotype was recovered from a woman in her 50s with alopecia areata. Some clones in this sample may be carry-over from other donors' samples. The sample consisted of whole blood, taken in connection with sensitization to the hapten diphenylcyclopropenone (DPC). The chain combines TRBV27 with TRBJ2-5, with a possible D match to TRBD1 (6 bases). For the CDR3, the DNA is TGTGCCAGCCAAGGACAGAGTCAAGAGACCCAGTACTTC. Translating it yields CASQGQSQETQYF.